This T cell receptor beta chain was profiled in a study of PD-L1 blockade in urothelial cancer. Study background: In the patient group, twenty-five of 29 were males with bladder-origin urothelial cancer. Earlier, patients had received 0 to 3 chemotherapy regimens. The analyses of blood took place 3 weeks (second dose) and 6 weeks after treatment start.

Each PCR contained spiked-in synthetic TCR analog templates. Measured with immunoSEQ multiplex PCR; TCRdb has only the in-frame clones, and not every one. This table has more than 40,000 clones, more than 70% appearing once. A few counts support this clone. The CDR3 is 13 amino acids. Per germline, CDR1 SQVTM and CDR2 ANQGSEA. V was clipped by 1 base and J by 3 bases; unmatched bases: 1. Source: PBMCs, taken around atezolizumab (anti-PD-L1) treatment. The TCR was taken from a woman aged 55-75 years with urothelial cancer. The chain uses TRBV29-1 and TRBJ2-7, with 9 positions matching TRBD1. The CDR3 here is CSVEGQGVYEQYF. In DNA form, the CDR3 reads TGCAGCGTTGAAGGACAGGGGGTCTACGAGCAGTACTTC.